Listed below are T cell receptor beta chains from one sample, sequenced in a study of T cell repertoires in cytomegalovirus infection. A single record per CDR3 protein comes from TCRdb applying MiXCR to the reads. The repertoire holds 400,000 to 600,000 distinct CDR3 sequences, with roughly 42% as singletons. The antigens for these receptors are not known. The source material was cultured PBMCs, sampled from culture after CMV antigen stimulation. The receptor set was obtained from a human donor in good health (CMV status not recorded). Some clones in this sample may be carry-over from other donors' samples. Both conserved end residues are part of each CDR3. The order of the fields is clone size, J gene, D gene, V gene, CDR3 protein, CDR3 DNA. D genes are given only for firm matches. Clone sizes are given selectively: once, few, many, or a class where the clone is expanded.

>-|TRBJ1-2|-|TRBV6-6
CASSYSVPGYTF
TGTGCCAGCAGTTACTCGGTCCCTGGCTACACCTTC
>-|TRBJ2-3|-|TRBV19
CASSPTRTDTQYF
TGTGCCAGTAGTCCCACCCGCACAGATACGCAGTATTTT
>few|TRBJ2-1|TRBD2|TRBV12-3/TRBV12-4
CASSQRLAGVSEQFF
TGTGCCAGCAGTCAAAGACTAGCGGGAGTGAGTGAGCAGTTCTTC
>few|TRBJ2-7|-|TRBV7-2
CASSLARAHLNEQYF
TGTGCCAGCAGCTTAGCGCGGGCCCACCTAAACGAGCAGTACTTC
>-|TRBJ2-1|TRBD2|TRBV4-2
CASSQRLAGANEQFF
TGTGCCAGCAGCCAAAGACTAGCGGGTGCTAATGAGCAGTTCTTC
>-|TRBJ2-5|-|TRBV11-2
CASTLGGGQETQYF
TGTGCCAGCACCCTTGGGGGCGGACAAGAGACCCAGTACTTC
>-|TRBJ1-3|-|TRBV10-1
CASSVPGHGLISGNTIYF
TGCGCCAGCAGCGTCCCGGGACATGGACTTATCTCTGGAAACACCATATATTTT
>-|TRBJ2-3|-|TRBV7-3
CASGWGTADTQYF
TGTGCCAGCGGATGGGGGACGGCAGATACGCAGTATTTT
>-|TRBJ2-3|-|TRBV7-2
CASSPIASDTQYF
TGTGCCAGCAGCCCTATAGCCTCAGATACGCAGTATTTT
>-|TRBJ1-6|-|TRBV7-9
CASSRDLQPLHF
TGTGCCAGCAGCCGGGACCTCCAACCCCTCCACTTT
>few|TRBJ1-2|-|TRBV6-1
CAAESVGPGGYGYTF
TGTGCCGCCGAGTCGGTAGGTCCGGGAGGCTATGGCTACACCTTC
>-|TRBJ2-1|TRBD2|TRBV9
CASSVSGASYNEQFF
TGTGCCAGCAGCGTTAGCGGGGCGTCCTACAATGAGCAGTTCTTC
>-|TRBJ2-5|-|TRBV18
CASSADSSPGETQYF
TGTGCCAGCTCAGCCGACAGCAGCCCCGGAGAGACCCAGTACTTC
>-|TRBJ1-4|-|TRBV7-2
CASSWAGENEKLFF
TGTGCCAGCAGCTGGGCAGGGGAAAATGAAAAACTGTTTTTT
>-|TRBJ1-2|-|TRBV20-1
CSATHGAGKSNYGYTF
TGCAGTGCTACCCATGGGGCAGGGAAGTCTAACTATGGCTACACCTTC
>-|TRBJ1-2|TRBD1|TRBV6-2/TRBV6-3
CASSYSPPTGSPYGYTF
TGTGCCAGCAGTTACTCCCCTCCGACAGGGAGCCCTTATGGCTACACCTTC
>once|TRBJ2-7|-|TRBV6-8
CASSGGTSYEQYF
TGTGCCAGCAGTGGGGGGACCTCCTACGAGCAGTACTTC
>-|TRBJ2-1|-|TRBV19
CASSISYSNYNEQFF
TGTGCCAGTAGTATATCGTACAGTAACTACAATGAGCAGTTCTTC
>many|TRBJ2-3|-|TRBV7-2
CASSLQTGSTDTQYF
TGTGCCAGCAGCTTACAAACGGGAAGCACAGATACGCAGTATTTT
>-|TRBJ1-6|-|TRBV6-2/TRBV6-3
CATEMVGDGNSPLHF
TGTGCCACCGAAATGGTGGGTGATGGAAATTCACCCCTCCACTTT
>-|TRBJ2-5|-|TRBV7-2
CASSTAGGRKTQYF
TGTGCCAGCAGCACGGCTGGGGGCCGGAAGACCCAGTACTTC
>-|TRBJ1-5|-|TRBV18
CASSPQEGGDQPQHF
TGTGCCAGCTCACCTCAGGAGGGGGGGGATCAGCCCCAGCATTTT
>-|TRBJ2-1|-|TRBV4-1
CASSQPGLNNEQFF
TGCGCCAGCAGCCAACCGGGACTGAACAATGAGCAGTTCTTC
>-|TRBJ2-7|-|TRBV11-2
CASSLGSASPLLSYEQYF
TGTGCCAGCAGCTTAGGGTCAGCCTCTCCACTCCTCTCCTACGAGCAGTACTTC
>-|TRBJ2-4|-|TRBV19
CASSSPAARGAKNIQYF
TGTGCCAGTAGTTCCCCCGCGGCCAGGGGAGCCAAAAACATTCAGTACTTC
>-|TRBJ2-1|TRBD2|TRBV24-1
CATSERTSGSGEQFF
TGTGCCACCAGTGAGAGGACTAGCGGGAGTGGAGAGCAGTTCTTC
>few|TRBJ1-5|TRBD1|TRBV12-3/TRBV12-4
CASSGQGAQQPQHF
TGTGCCAGCAGTGGACAGGGGGCACAGCAGCCCCAGCATTTT
>-|TRBJ2-1|TRBD2|TRBV28
CASSLRRLAGVSSYNEQFF
TGTGCCAGCAGTTTGAGGCGGCTAGCGGGGGTGAGCTCCTACAATGAGCAGTTCTTC
>-|TRBJ2-1|-|TRBV29-1
CSVGTYEQFF
TGCAGCGTTGGGACTTATGAGCAGTTCTTC
>-|TRBJ1-1|-|TRBV7-9
CASSQTPTEAFF
TGTGCCAGCAGCCAAACACCCACTGAAGCTTTCTTT
>-|TRBJ2-1|-|TRBV11-2
CASSPQGLAEGGYNEQFF
TGTGCCAGCAGCCCACAGGGTTTAGCGGAAGGGGGATACAATGAGCAGTTCTTC
>few|TRBJ2-1|TRBD2|TRBV4-1
CASSQGTSGDWGEQFF
TGCGCCAGCAGCCAAGGGACTAGCGGGGATTGGGGTGAGCAGTTCTTC
>-|TRBJ2-7|TRBD2|TRBV6-6
CASRMTSGRSYEQYF
TGTGCCAGCAGGATGACTAGCGGGAGGTCCTACGAGCAGTACTTC
>-|TRBJ1-2|TRBD1|TRBV29-1
CSAGTADGYTF
TGCAGCGCCGGGACAGCGGATGGCTACACCTTC
>-|TRBJ2-1|-|TRBV5-8
CASSPMGENEQFF
TGTGCCAGCAGCCCGATGGGGGAGAATGAGCAGTTCTTC
>-|TRBJ2-7|-|TRBV11-2
CASSHGVSGSYEQYF
TGTGCCAGCAGCCATGGTGTAAGCGGATCCTACGAGCAGTACTTC
>-|TRBJ2-7|-|TRBV11-2
CASSVGSDYEQYF
TGTGCCAGCAGCGTCGGCAGCGACTACGAGCAGTACTTC
>-|TRBJ2-6|-|TRBV11-2
CASSLSTLAGANVLTF
TGTGCCAGCAGCTTAAGTACTCTCGCTGGGGCCAACGTCCTGACTTTC
>few|TRBJ2-7|TRBD2|TRBV11-1
CASSLAGTSGSTYEQYF
TGTGCCAGCAGCTTAGCAGGGACTAGCGGGAGTACGTACGAGCAGTACTTC